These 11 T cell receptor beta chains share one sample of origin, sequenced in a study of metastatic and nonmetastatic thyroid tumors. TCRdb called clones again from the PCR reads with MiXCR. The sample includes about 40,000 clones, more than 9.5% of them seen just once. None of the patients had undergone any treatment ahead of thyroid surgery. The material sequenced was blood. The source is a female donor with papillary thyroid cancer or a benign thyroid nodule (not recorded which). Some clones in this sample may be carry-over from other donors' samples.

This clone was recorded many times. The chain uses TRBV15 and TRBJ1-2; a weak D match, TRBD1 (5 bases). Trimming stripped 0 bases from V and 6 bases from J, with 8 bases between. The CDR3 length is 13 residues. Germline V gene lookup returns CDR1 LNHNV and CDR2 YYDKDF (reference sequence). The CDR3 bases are TGTGCCACCAGCAGAGAGGGGGTCAATGGCTACACCTTC. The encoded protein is CATSREGVNGYTF. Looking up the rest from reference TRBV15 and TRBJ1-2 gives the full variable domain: DAMVIQNPRYQVTQFGKPVTLSCSQTLNHNVMYWYQQKSSQAPKLLFHYYDKDFNNEADTPDNFQSRRPNTSFCFLDIRSPGLGDTAMYLCATSREGVNGYTFGSGTRLTVV.

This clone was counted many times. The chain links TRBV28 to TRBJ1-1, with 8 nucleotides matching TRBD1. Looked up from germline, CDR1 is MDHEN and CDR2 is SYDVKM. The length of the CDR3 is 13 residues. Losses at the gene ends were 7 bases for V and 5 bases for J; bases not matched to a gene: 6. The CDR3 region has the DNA TGTGCCAGCACCCCAGGGGGCCGGACTGAAGCTTTCTTT. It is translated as CASTPGGRTEAFF.

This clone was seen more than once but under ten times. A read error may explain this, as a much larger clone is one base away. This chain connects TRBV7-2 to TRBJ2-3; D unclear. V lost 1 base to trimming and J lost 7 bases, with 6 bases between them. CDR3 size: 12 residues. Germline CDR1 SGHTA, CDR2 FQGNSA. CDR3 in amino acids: CASSLVVNTQYF. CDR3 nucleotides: TGTGCCAGCAGCTTAGTTGTCAATACGCAGTATTTT.

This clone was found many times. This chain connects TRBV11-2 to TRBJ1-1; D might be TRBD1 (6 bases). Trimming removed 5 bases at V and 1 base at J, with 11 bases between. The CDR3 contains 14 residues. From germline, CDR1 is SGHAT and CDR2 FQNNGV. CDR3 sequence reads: CASSPRTENTEAFF. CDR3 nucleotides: TGTGCCAGCAGCCCACGGACAGAGAACACTGAAGCTTTCTTT.

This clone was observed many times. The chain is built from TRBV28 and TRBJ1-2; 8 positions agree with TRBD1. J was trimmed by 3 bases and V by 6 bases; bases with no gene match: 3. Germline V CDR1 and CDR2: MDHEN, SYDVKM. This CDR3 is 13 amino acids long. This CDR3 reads CASRTTGDYGYTF. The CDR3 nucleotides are TGTGCCAGCAGAACGACAGGGGACTATGGCTACACCTTC.

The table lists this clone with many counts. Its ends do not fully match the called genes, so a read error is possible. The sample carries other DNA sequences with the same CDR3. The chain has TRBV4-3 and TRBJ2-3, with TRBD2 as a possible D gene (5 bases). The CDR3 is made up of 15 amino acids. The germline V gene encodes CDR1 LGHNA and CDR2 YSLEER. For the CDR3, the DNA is TGCGCCAGTAGCCATCAGTGGGAGTCAACAGATACGCAGTATTTT. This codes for CASSHQWESTDTQYF.

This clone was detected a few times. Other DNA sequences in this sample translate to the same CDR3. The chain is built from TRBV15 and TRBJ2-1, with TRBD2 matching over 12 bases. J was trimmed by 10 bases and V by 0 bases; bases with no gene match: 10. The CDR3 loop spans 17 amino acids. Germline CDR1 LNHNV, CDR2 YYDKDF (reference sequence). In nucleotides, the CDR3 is TGTGCCACCAGCAGAGATGCTAGCGGGAGGGCCTTCGTCGAGCAGTTCTTC. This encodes CATSRDASGRAFVEQFF.

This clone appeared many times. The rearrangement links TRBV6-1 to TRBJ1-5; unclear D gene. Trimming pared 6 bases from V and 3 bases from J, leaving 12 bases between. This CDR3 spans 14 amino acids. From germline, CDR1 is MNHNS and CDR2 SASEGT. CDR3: CASSRPEANQPQHF. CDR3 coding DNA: TGTGCCAGCAGCCGCCCGGAGGCCAATCAGCCCCAGCATTTT.

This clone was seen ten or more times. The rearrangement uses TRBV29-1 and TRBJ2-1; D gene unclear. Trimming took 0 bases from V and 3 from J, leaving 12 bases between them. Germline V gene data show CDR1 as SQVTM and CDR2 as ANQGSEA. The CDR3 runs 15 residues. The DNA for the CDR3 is TGCAGCGTTGAAGAAGGCATCGGCCTCTACAATGAGCAGTTCTTC. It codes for CSVEEGIGLYNEQFF.

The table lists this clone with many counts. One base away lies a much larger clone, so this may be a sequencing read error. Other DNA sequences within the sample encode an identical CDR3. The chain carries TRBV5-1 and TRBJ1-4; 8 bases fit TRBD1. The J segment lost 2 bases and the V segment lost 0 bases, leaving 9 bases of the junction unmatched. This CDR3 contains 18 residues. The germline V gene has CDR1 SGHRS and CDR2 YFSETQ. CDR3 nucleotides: TGCGCCAGCAGCTTGGATGTGACAGGGGCCGCGACTAATGAAAAACTGTTTTTT. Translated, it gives CASSLDVTGAATNEKLFF.

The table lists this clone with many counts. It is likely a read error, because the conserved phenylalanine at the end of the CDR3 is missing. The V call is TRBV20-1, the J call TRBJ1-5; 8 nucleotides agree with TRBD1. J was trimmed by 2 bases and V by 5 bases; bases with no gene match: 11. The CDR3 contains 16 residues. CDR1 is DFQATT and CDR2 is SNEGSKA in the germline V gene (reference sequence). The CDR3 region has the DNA TGCAGTGCTCCTTCCGGACAGGGCGGGGGCAATCAGCCCCAGCATCTT. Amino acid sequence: CSAPSGQGGGNQPQHL.